Each of the 15 T cell receptor beta chains below was sequenced from the same sample in a study of cytomegalovirus exposure and HLA in healthy donors. Generated by immunoSEQ multiplex PCR, the TCRdb table keeps only in-frame clones and is missing some. The sample yields more than 95,000 clones, around nine tenths seen once. Sequencing input: PBMCs. The source of these receptors is a woman younger than 35 in good health and CMV-seronegative.

The chain carries TRBV5-1 and TRBJ1-2; possible D gene TRBD1, 5 bases. This CDR3 region has 16 residues. V lost 4 bases and J 2 bases, leaving 18 bases between the germline ends. The germline V gene encodes CDR1 SGHRS and CDR2 YFSETQ. Here the CDR3 DNA reads TGCGCCAGCAGCCCTACTACGGGACGGGAGAACTATGGCTACACCTTC. This gives the protein CASSPTTGRENYGYTF. Based on the CDR3 plus reference TRBV5-1 and TRBJ1-2, the full variable domain is KAGVTQTPRYLIKTRGQQVTLSCSPISGHRSVSWYQQTPGQGLQFLFEYFSETQRNKGNFPGRFSGRQFSNSRSEMNVSTLELGDSALYLCASSPTTGRENYGYTFGSGTRLTVV.

The CDR3 reads CASSQGLAGHRGAGELFF. CDR3 bases: TGTGCCAGCAGTCAGGGACTAGCGGGGCACCGGGGGGCCGGGGAGCTGTTTTTT. The chain has TRBV27 and TRBJ2-2; TRBD2 matches 13 bases. There are 18 residues in the CDR3. Germline assignment: CDR1 MNHEY and CDR2 SMNVEV (reference sequence). The junction had 12 bases not matched to a gene; V was cut back by 5 bases and J by 6 bases.

The chain carries TRBV28 and TRBJ2-1; 12 bases match TRBD2. Trimming removed 0 bases from V and 10 bases from J; junction bases left unmatched: 10. The germline V gene has CDR1 MDHEN and CDR2 SYDVKM. The length of the CDR3 is 17 residues. In DNA, the CDR3 is TGTGCCAGCAGTTTATGGTCCCTAGCGGGAGGGCCGGGAGAGCAGTTCTTC. Translated, it gives CASSLWSLAGGPGEQFF.

The V call is TRBV7-3, the J call TRBJ2-2, with TRBD2 identical over 8 bases. The CDR3 totals 15 residues. The germline gives CDR1 SGHTA, CDR2 FQGTGA. With 5 bases clipped from V and 6 bases from J, the junction kept 8 bases outside the gene matches. The DNA of the CDR3 is TGTGCCAGCAGCCCGGGCGGGGGGTCGGCCGGGGAGCTGTTTTTT. It codes for CASSPGGGSAGELFF.

The J gene is TRBJ2-3, the V gene TRBV6-1; 8 bases agree with TRBD2. Germline V gives CDR1 MNHNS, CDR2 SASEGT. The ends lost 2 bases at V and 6 bases at J; junction bases unmatched: 16. The CDR3 has 18 amino acids. CDR3 protein: CASSENMRGLAFYDTQYF. The CDR3 DNA reads TGTGCCAGCAGTGAAAACATGCGAGGACTAGCCTTTTACGATACGCAGTATTTT.

The rearrangement joins TRBV6-5 to TRBJ2-7; 8 bases fit TRBD2. J was trimmed by 5 bases and V by 8 bases; bases with no gene match: 5. Germline CDR1 is MNHEY and CDR2 is SVGAGI. CDR3 length equals 12 residues. In nucleotides, the CDR3 is TGTGCCAGCGGACTAGCCACCCACGAGCAGTACTTC. Translating it yields CASGLATHEQYF.

This chain uses TRBV5-1 with TRBJ2-5; tentative D call: TRBD2 (6 bases). The CDR3 extends over 15 amino acids. Per the germline V gene, CDR1 is SGHRS and CDR2 is YFSETQ. The germline V and J ends were trimmed by 4 bases and 0 bases, with 13 bases remaining between them. The CDR3 spells CASSERGSDQETQYF. The CDR3 coding sequence is TGCGCCAGCAGCGAACGGGGGTCCGACCAAGAGACCCAGTACTTC.

The chain uses TRBV9 and TRBJ2-1, with 8 bases lining up with TRBD2. Germline CDR1 and CDR2: SGDLS and YYNGEE. This CDR3 is built from 17 residues. With V trimmed by 0 bases and J by 1 base, 6 bases remained unmatched. The CDR3 DNA is TGTGCCAGCAGCGTAGGTCTATTAGCGGGGTCCTACAATGAGCAGTTCTTC. This sequence encodes CASSVGLLAGSYNEQFF.

The chain carries TRBV6-6 and TRBJ2-7, with no clear D. CDR3 length: 15 amino acids. The germline gives CDR1 MNHNY, CDR2 SVGAGI (reference sequence). V lost 7 bases and J lost 9, with 25 bases in between. The CDR3 DNA reads TGTGCCAGCACCGAAACCCCTTTGGCAGGCGACGTGCAGTACTTC. This codes for CASTETPLAGDVQYF.

The chain links TRBV6-1 to TRBJ2-3, with 7 nucleotides matching TRBD2. The length of the CDR3 is 15 residues. Germline CDR1 reads MNHNS; CDR2 reads SASEGT. V shed 2 bases and J 5 bases; nucleotides not matched to a gene: 7. CDR3 loop: CASSEYQGGRDTQYF. The CDR3 DNA reads TGTGCCAGCAGTGAATACCAGGGAGGGAGAGATACGCAGTATTTT.

The chain is built from TRBV6-1 and TRBJ2-1; 7 positions match TRBD2. The germline CDR1 and CDR2 sequences are MNHNS and SASEGT. V lost 2 bases to trimming and J lost 0 bases; unmatched junction nucleotides: 7. The CDR3 has 17 residues. The CDR3: CASSELGGSFSYNEQFF. CDR3 in DNA: TGTGCCAGCAGTGAATTGGGGGGGTCCTTCTCCTACAATGAGCAGTTCTTC.

The chain couples TRBV7-2 to TRBJ1-2; no definite D call. The CDR3 sequence is 17 residues long. Trimming removed 0 bases at V and 4 bases at J, with 18 bases between. Looked up from germline, CDR1 is SGHTA and CDR2 is FQGNSA. The CDR3 nucleotides read TGTGCCAGCAGCTTAGCGCTAAGCCGCCGAAACAGCTATGGCTACACCTTC. Its protein product is CASSLALSRRNSYGYTF.

This chain links TRBV5-1 with TRBJ2-1, with D possibly TRBD1 on 5 matching bases. V lost 2 bases to trimming and J lost 4 bases, with 13 bases between them. Germline V gives CDR1 SGHRS, CDR2 YFSETQ. This CDR3 is built from 15 residues. Here the CDR3 DNA reads TGCGCCAGCAGCTTTGACAGTCAGGGTTACAATGAGCAGTTCTTC. This gives the protein CASSFDSQGYNEQFF.

This clone has a single count. The gene calls are TRBV6-1 and TRBJ1-2; TRBD1 is a possible D gene (6 bases). Germline loops: CDR1 MNHNS, CDR2 SASEGT. The CDR3 contains 13 residues. The V and J ends lost 8 bases and 4 bases respectively, with 14 bases between them. DNA for the CDR3: TGTGCCAGCGGGGGGGGCTTAAGCTATGGCTACACCTTC. This codes for CASGGGLSYGYTF.

The chain has TRBV7-2 and TRBJ1-2; a possible D gene is TRBD1 (6 bases). V lost 1 base and J 4 bases, leaving 10 bases between the germline ends. Germline CDR1 and CDR2: SGHTA and FQGNSA. CDR3 size: 14 residues. This chain's CDR3 is CASSLDREGYGYTF. The DNA for the CDR3 is TGTGCCAGCAGCTTAGACAGGGAAGGCTATGGCTACACCTTC. The full variable domain, with the rest looked up from reference TRBV7-2 and TRBJ1-2, is GAGVSQSPSNKVTEKGKDVELRCDPISGHTALYWYRQSLGQGLEFLIYFQGNSAPDKSGLPSDRFSAERTGGSVSTLTIQRTQQEDSAVYLCASSLDREGYGYTFGSGTRLTVV.